Only a few counts were recorded for the clone carrying this T cell receptor (beta chain). Its antigen is currently unknown. The data stem from a study of early T cells in non-severe SARS-CoV-2 infection. Overall study context: Sequencing targeted bulk RNA from unsorted whole blood, leaving chains unpaired.

Study results and limitations: VDJdb-based matching was biased toward anti-spike CD8 responses and missed private and CD4 specificities.

Unique molecular identifiers tagged individual cDNA molecules. One entry per CDR3 protein results from TCRdb running MiXCR on the 5' RACE reads. Of approximately 39,000 distinct CDR3 sequences detected, 9.9% appear once; the ten largest clones hold 12%. V trimming: 6 bases; J trimming: 3 bases; junction bases outside the gene matches: 11. CDR1 and CDR2 from the germline V gene are DFQATT and SNEGSKA (reference sequence). The CDR3 has 15 amino acids. This clonotype was sampled from an adult who was a healthcare worker with PCR-confirmed SARS-CoV-2 infection or an uninfected control (not recorded which). The chain links TRBV20-1 to TRBJ1-5, with 7 bases aligning to TRBD1. Material: whole blood. CDR3 protein: CSATPPGQNNQPQHF. The DNA of the CDR3 is TGCAGTGCCACGCCCCCGGGACAGAACAATCAGCCCCAGCATTTT.